These 10 T cell receptor beta chains were all obtained from the same sample, sequenced in a study of CD8 T cells in ankylosing spondylitis. Study-wide results and limits: About 8 highly homologous variants made up a TCR beta motif that seemed to typify ankylosing spondylitis blood.

Their specific antigens are unknown. TCRdb fed the 5' RACE reads into MiXCR, producing one record per CDR3 protein. In the table there are 350,000 or so distinct CDR3 sequences, around 7.6% of which are singletons. The sequenced sample was blood, either unsorted or a sorted T cell fraction (not recorded which). The receptors were sampled from a male donor with ankylosing spondylitis.

This clonotype was seen only a few times. The chain recombines TRBV9 with TRBJ2-7, with D perhaps matching TRBD2 (5 bases). The CDR3 runs 14 residues. Germline V CDR1 and CDR2: SGDLS, YYNGEE. Trimming removed 4 bases at V and 3 bases at J, with 14 bases between. In DNA, the CDR3 is TGTGCCAGCAGCCAGGCAGGAGGAGGCTACGAGCAGTACTTC. It translates to CASSQAGGGYEQYF.

This clonotype was seen more than once but under ten times. The chain is built from TRBV20-1 and TRBJ2-7; 10 bases match TRBD1. The V and J ends lost 4 bases and 2 bases, in that order; junction bases with no gene match: 14. Germline V CDR1 and CDR2: DFQATT, SNEGSKA (reference sequence). This CDR3 is built from 17 residues. In nucleotides, the CDR3 is TGCAGTGCTACTGGACAGGGGGTTGCCTTAGGGGCCTACGAGCAGTACTTC. It encodes CSATGQGVALGAYEQYF.

This clonotype was seen more than once but under ten times. The rearrangement uses TRBV18 and TRBJ2-7; 8 positions match TRBD2. CDR1 KGHSH and CDR2 LQKENI come from the germline V gene. With V trimmed by 3 bases and J by 6 bases, 7 bases remained unmatched. This CDR3 has 14 amino acids. The CDR3 DNA follows: TGTGCCAGCTCACCCGCTGGAGCGGGAGTCGAGCAGTACTTC. Residues: CASSPAGAGVEQYF. The complete variable domain, with remaining parts taken from reference TRBV18 and TRBJ2-7, reads NAGVMQNPRHLVRRRGQEARLRCSPMKGHSHVYWYRQLPEEGLKFMVYLQKENIIDESGMPKERFSAEFPKEGPSILRIQQVVRGDSAAYFCASSPAGAGVEQYFGPGTRLTVT.

This clonotype was recorded many times. The gene calls are TRBV27 and TRBJ2-5; D remains ambiguous. The CDR3 contains 12 residues. Trimming removed 0 bases from V and 5 bases from J, with 4 bases in between. The germline V gene encodes CDR1 MNHEY and CDR2 SMNVEV (reference sequence). The chain's CDR3 is CASSLSPETQYF. CDR3 nucleotides: TGTGCCAGCAGTTTATCGCCGGAGACCCAGTACTTC.

The V and J genes are TRBV25-1 and TRBJ1-1; D is undetermined. The V gene's germline CDR1 is MGHDK and CDR2 SYGVNS. The V end lost 8 bases, the J end lost 4 bases, and 17 bases lay between the germline ends. The CDR3 runs to 14 residues. CDR3: CASRRTGLSTEAFF. In DNA, the CDR3 is TGTGCCAGCCGCCGGACGGGGTTGAGCACTGAAGCTTTCTTT.

This clonotype turned up a few times. J is TRBJ1-5 and V is TRBV5-5; possible D gene TRBD1, 6 bases. Germline CDR1 SGHKS, CDR2 YYEKEE (reference sequence). The V and J ends lost 4 bases and 4 bases respectively, with 12 bases between them. CDR3 length: 14 residues. The CDR3 nucleotides read TGTGCCAGCAGCACAGGGACACAAAATCAGCCCCAGCATTTT. It is translated as CASSTGTQNQPQHF.

This clonotype was seen a few times. The V call is TRBV4-2, the J call TRBJ2-1, with 8 bases lining up with TRBD1. The CDR3 has 16 residues. Looked up from germline, CDR1 is LGHNA and CDR2 is YNFKEQ. With 3 bases clipped from V and 5 bases from J, the junction kept 9 bases outside the gene matches. Here the CDR3 reads CASSQAGTGPHNEQFF. The CDR3 DNA follows: TGTGCCAGCAGCCAGGCCGGGACAGGTCCTCACAATGAGCAGTTCTTC.

V and J are TRBV5-1 and TRBJ2-7; D is undetermined. Trimming left V 4 bases short and J 0 bases short, with 11 bases between. Germline V CDR1 and CDR2: SGHRS, YFSETQ. There are 14 residues in the CDR3. The CDR3 sequence is CASSVTINSYEQYF. The CDR3 coding sequence is TGCGCCAGCAGCGTAACCATAAACTCCTACGAGCAGTACTTC.

The rearrangement links TRBV7-3 to TRBJ2-1, with a possible D match to TRBD2 (6 bases). Deletions cut 8 bases from V and 7 bases from J, with 18 bases between. Germline V gene data show CDR1 as SGHTA and CDR2 as FQGTGA. The CDR3 contains 14 residues. The CDR3 DNA sequence: TGTGCCAGCGCCCCCCAACTAGCAAGTAATGAGCAGTTCTTC. It yields the protein CASAPQLASNEQFF. The entire variable domain, with the rest obtained from reference TRBV7-3 and TRBJ2-1, is as follows: GAGVSQTPSNKVTEKGKYVELRCDPISGHTALYWYRQSLGQGPEFLIYFQGTGAADDSGLPNDRFFAVRPEGSVSTLKIQRTERGDSAVYLCASAPQLASNEQFFGPGTRLTVL.

This chain links TRBV15 with TRBJ2-5; D is unresolved. The CDR3 extends over 14 amino acids. Trimming removed 0 bases at V and 5 bases at J, with 10 bases between. Germline V gene lookup returns CDR1 LNHNV and CDR2 YYDKDF (reference sequence). This chain's CDR3 is CATSRDRAQETQYF. CDR3 sequence (DNA): TGTGCCACCAGCAGAGATAGGGCTCAGGAGACCCAGTACTTC.